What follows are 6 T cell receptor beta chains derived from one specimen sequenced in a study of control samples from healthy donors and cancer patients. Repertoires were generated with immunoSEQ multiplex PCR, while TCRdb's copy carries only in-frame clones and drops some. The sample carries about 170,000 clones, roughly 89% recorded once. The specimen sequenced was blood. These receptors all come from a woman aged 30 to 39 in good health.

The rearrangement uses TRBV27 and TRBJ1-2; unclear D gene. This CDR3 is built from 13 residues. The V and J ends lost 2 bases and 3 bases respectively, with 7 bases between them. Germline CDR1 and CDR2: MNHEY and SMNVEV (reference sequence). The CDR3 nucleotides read TGTGCCAGCAGTTTAAGGGTCGACTATGGCTACACCTTC. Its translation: CASSLRVDYGYTF.

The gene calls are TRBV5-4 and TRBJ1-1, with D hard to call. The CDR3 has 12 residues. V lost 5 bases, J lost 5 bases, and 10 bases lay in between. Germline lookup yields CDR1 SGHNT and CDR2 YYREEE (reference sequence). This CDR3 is CASRGAGTEAFF. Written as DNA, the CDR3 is TGTGCCAGCAGGGGCGCGGGGACTGAAGCTTTCTTT.

The CDR3 DNA sequence: TGTGCCAGCAGCTTAGCGACAAGGAACACTGAAGCTTTCTTT. Protein product: CASSLATRNTEAFF. The V call is TRBV7-9, the J call TRBJ1-1, with D uncertain. Germline CDR1 reads SEHNR; CDR2 reads FQNEAQ (reference sequence). This CDR3 has 14 residues. Trimming cost V 0 bases and J 1 base, with 6 bases left between them.

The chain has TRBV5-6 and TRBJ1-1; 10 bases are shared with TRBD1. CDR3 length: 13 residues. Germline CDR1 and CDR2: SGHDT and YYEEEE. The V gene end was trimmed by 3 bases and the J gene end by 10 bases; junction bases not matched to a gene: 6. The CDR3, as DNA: TGTGCCAGCAGCTGGTCGACAGGGGGCGCAGCTTTCTTT. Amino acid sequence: CASSWSTGGAAFF.

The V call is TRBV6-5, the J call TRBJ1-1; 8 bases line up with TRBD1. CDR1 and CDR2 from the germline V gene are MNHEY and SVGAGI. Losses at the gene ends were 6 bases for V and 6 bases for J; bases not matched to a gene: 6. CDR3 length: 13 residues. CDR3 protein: CASSPRGRAEAFF. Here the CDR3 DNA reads TGTGCCAGCAGCCCCAGGGGGCGGGCTGAAGCTTTCTTT.

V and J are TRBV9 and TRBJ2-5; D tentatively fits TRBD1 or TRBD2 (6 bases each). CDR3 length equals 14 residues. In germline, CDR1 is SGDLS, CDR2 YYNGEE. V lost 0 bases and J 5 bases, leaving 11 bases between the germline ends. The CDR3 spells CASSVDRAGETQYF. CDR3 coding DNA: TGTGCCAGCAGCGTAGACAGGGCGGGGGAGACCCAGTACTTC.